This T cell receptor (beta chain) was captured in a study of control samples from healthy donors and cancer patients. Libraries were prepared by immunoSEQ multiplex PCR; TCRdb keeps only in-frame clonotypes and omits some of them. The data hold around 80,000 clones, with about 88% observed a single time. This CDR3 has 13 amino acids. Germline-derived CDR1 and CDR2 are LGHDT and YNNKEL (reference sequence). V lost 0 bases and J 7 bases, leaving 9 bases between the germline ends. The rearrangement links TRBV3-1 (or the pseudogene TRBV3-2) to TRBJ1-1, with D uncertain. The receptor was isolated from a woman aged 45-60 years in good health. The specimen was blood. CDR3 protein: CASSQDEGGEAFF. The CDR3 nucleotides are TGTGCCAGCAGCCAAGATGAGGGTGGTGAAGCTTTCTTT.